The 30 T cell receptor beta chains reported below all come from one sample, sequenced in a study of T cell repertoires in cytomegalovirus infection. These TCRs are of unknown antigen specificity. TCRdb re-called the reads with MiXCR, one entry per CDR3 protein. The sample consists of 50,000 or so distinct CDR3 sequences, 20% of them appearing once. The sample here was CD8+ T cells from cultured PBMCs, taken from culture after CMV antigen stimulation. These receptors all come from a human donor in good health (CMV status not recorded). Some clones in this sample may be carry-over from other donors' samples.

This clonotype was detected a few times. This rearrangement joins TRBV7-2 to TRBJ1-1; 9 positions agree with TRBD1. CDR3 length: 14 residues. With 6 bases clipped from V and 6 bases from J, the junction kept 8 bases outside the gene matches. Germline V gene data show CDR1 as SGHTA and CDR2 as FQGNSA. In DNA form, the CDR3 reads TGTGCCAGCAGTTCCCGGGACAGGGTATCTGAAGCTTTCTTT. Residues: CASSSRDRVSEAFF.

This clonotype was counted only a few times. The chain has TRBV28 and TRBJ2-3; D not certain. The CDR3 loop spans 15 amino acids. V was trimmed by 7 bases and J by 5 bases, leaving 19 bases between them. Looked up from germline, CDR1 is MDHEN and CDR2 is SYDVKM. The CDR3: CASTLETPGLDTQYF. In nucleotides, the CDR3 is TGTGCCAGCACCCTAGAGACCCCAGGCCTAGATACGCAGTATTTT.

This clonotype was observed a few times. The J gene is TRBJ2-7, the V gene TRBV7-6; D ambiguous. V was clipped by 5 bases and J by 0 bases, with 11 bases between them. The CDR3 is 14 residues long. Per the germline V gene, CDR1 is SGHVS and CDR2 is FNYEAQ. The CDR3 loop reads CASSKDPHSYEQYF. In DNA, the CDR3 is TGTGCCAGCAGCAAAGACCCCCACTCCTACGAGCAGTACTTC.

This clonotype was detected only a few times. The chain carries TRBV6-2 or TRBV6-3 and TRBJ2-7; D is unclear. V dropped 2 bases and J dropped 1 base, with 6 bases sitting between them. The CDR3 has 13 residues. Germline assignment: CDR1 MNHEY and CDR2 SVGEGT. Here the CDR3 reads CASSYVDSYEQYF. CDR3 DNA: TGTGCCAGCAGTTACGTGGATTCCTACGAGCAGTACTTC.

The J gene is TRBJ1-3, the V gene TRBV12-3 or TRBV12-4; D remains unclear. The CDR3 covers 15 residues. V was pared by 3 bases and J by 0 bases, with 9 bases between. The CDR3 loop is CASSFPGNSGNTIYF. In nucleotides, the CDR3 is TGTGCCAGCAGTTTCCCCGGGAACTCTGGAAACACCATATATTTT.

This clonotype was picked up many times. The chain is built from TRBV6-1 and TRBJ2-5; the D is unclear. Looked up from germline, CDR1 is MNHNS and CDR2 is SASEGT. This CDR3 region has 15 residues. V was pared by 2 bases and J by 3 bases, with 13 bases between. CDR3 sequence (DNA): TGTGCCAGCAGTGAATACCAAGGCCTCAAAGAGACCCAGTACTTC. It codes for CASSEYQGLKETQYF.

This clonotype was seen at least ten times. CDR3 coding DNA: TGTGCTAGTGGCCGCCGGACTAGCGGGAGCGATGAGCAGTTCTTC. Translated: CASGRRTSGSDEQFF. The chain is built from TRBV12-5 and TRBJ2-1, with 13 bases lining up with TRBD2. The trim removed 6 bases at V and 8 bases at J, leaving 7 bases unmatched. Germline V gives CDR1 LGHNT, CDR2 FRNRAP. The CDR3 consists of 15 residues. Variable domain in full (rest from reference TRBV12-5 and TRBJ2-1): DARVTQTPRHKVTEMGQEVTMRCQPILGHNTVFWYRQTMMQGLELLAYFRNRAPLDDSGMPKDRFSAEMPDATLATLKIQPSEPRDSAVYFCASGRRTSGSDEQFFGPGTRLTVL.

This clonotype was seen a few times. The chain joins TRBV7-6 to TRBJ2-2, with TRBD1 identical over 8 bases. Germline V gene data show CDR1 as SGHVS and CDR2 as FNYEAQ. V was pared by 5 bases and J by 3 bases, with 8 bases of the junction left unmatched. The CDR3 consists of 16 residues. Here the CDR3 reads CASSIPTGEDTGELFF. CDR3 sequence (DNA): TGTGCCAGCAGCATCCCGACAGGGGAGGACACCGGGGAGCTGTTTTTT.

The CDR3 region is CASLLAANTGELFF. The CDR3 bases are TGTGCCAGCCTACTAGCGGCTAACACCGGGGAGCTGTTTTTT. The rearrangement links TRBV2 to TRBJ2-2; 8 bases are shared with TRBD2. J was trimmed by 2 bases and V by 8 bases; bases with no gene match: 4. CDR1 is SNHLY, CDR2 FYNNEI, per germline. The CDR3 is 14 residues long.

In regard to this clonotype: The junction departs from germline at one end; a sequencing error may be responsible. The chain is built from TRBV27 and TRBJ1-1; the D is unclear. Germline-derived CDR1 and CDR2 are MNHEY and SMNVEV (reference sequence). The CDR3 runs 15 residues. CDR3 sequence: CARSLSTRRNTEAFF. The CDR3 DNA sequence: TGTGCCCGCAGTTTATCCACACGTAGGAACACTGAAGCTTTCTTT.

This rearrangement joins TRBV4-2 to TRBJ1-2; D remains ambiguous. Per the germline V gene, CDR1 is LGHNA and CDR2 is YNFKEQ. This CDR3 has 16 amino acids. V shed 3 bases and J shed 5 bases, with 19 bases lying between them. The CDR3 DNA follows: TGTGCCAGCAGCCAGACCGCGGCGGGGAGCGCGTATGGCTACACCTTC. Translated: CASSQTAAGSAYGYTF.

In this sample, this clonotype turned up many times. The rearrangement uses TRBV7-8 and TRBJ2-7; 8 bases agree with TRBD2. V was pared by 5 bases and J by 3 bases, with 6 bases of the junction left unmatched. From germline, CDR1 is SGHVS and CDR2 FQNEAQ. CDR3 length equals 14 residues. CDR3 in amino acids: CASSLRGGIYEQYF. Written as DNA, the CDR3 is TGTGCCAGCAGCCTGCGCGGGGGGATCTACGAGCAGTACTTC. The full variable domain, in which reference TRBV7-8 and TRBJ2-7 provide the parts outside the CDR3, is GAGVSQSPRYKVAKRGQDVALRCDPISGHVSLFWYQQALGQGPEFLTYFQNEAQLDKSGLPSDRFFAERPEGSVSTLKIQRTQQEDSAVYLCASSLRGGIYEQYFGPGTRLTVT.

This clonotype was counted only a few times. The genes are TRBV6-2 or TRBV6-3 and TRBJ1-4; D is unclear. Trimming removed 7 bases at V and 2 bases at J, with 11 bases between. In germline, CDR1 is MNHEY, CDR2 SVGEGT. The CDR3 totals 14 residues. In DNA form, the CDR3 reads TGTGCCAGCACCACGCCGGGGACTAATGAAAAACTGTTTTTT. Translation: CASTTPGTNEKLFF.

This clonotype has just a few counts. The rearrangement uses TRBV28 and TRBJ2-4, with 8 positions matching TRBD2. From germline, CDR1 is MDHEN and CDR2 SYDVKM. V lost 10 bases to trimming and J lost 0 bases; unmatched junction nucleotides: 5. This CDR3 is 14 amino acids long. The CDR3 protein is CATGGALAKNIQYF. For the CDR3, the DNA is TGTGCCACGGGGGGGGCCTTAGCCAAAAACATTCAGTACTTC.

This clonotype occurred a few times. The V gene is TRBV7-8, the J gene TRBJ2-7; 7 bases are shared with TRBD2. Trimming took 5 bases from V and 0 from J; bases not matched to a gene: 7. The CDR3 covers 15 residues. Germline V CDR1 and CDR2: SGHVS, FQNEAQ. CDR3 nucleotide sequence: TGTGCCAGCAGCCAAACTAGCGATCCCTCCTACGAGCAGTACTTC. Amino acid sequence: CASSQTSDPSYEQYF.

The chain joins TRBV20-1 to TRBJ1-3; D remains unclear. Germline lookup yields CDR1 DFQATT and CDR2 SNEGSKA (reference sequence). This CDR3 is 14 amino acids long. Trimming stripped 4 bases from V and 0 bases from J, with 10 bases between. The CDR3 DNA reads TGCAGTGCTATTCTCGGGCTCTCTGGAAACACCATATATTTT. Protein product: CSAILGLSGNTIYF.

This clonotype was seen only a few times. The chain uses TRBV12-3 or TRBV12-4 and TRBJ2-7, with 8 bases matching TRBD1. J gave up 2 bases and V 5 bases, and 2 bases lay outside the gene matches. The CDR3 loop spans 13 amino acids. Here the CDR3 DNA reads TGTGCCAGCAGTCCGACAGGGGCCTACGAGCAGTACTTC. Translated: CASSPTGAYEQYF.

This clonotype was found a few times. The chain recombines TRBV28 with TRBJ2-7, with 9 bases that match TRBD2. Germline V lookup: CDR1 MDHEN, CDR2 SYDVKM. This CDR3 has 19 residues. Trimming took 2 bases from V and 0 from J; bases not matched to a gene: 14. The CDR3 here is CASSLVRSGRTRISYEQYF. As DNA, the CDR3 is TGTGCCAGCAGTTTAGTTAGGAGCGGGAGGACCCGGATCTCCTACGAGCAGTACTTC.

The V gene is TRBV7-9, the J gene TRBJ2-5, with TRBD1 matching over 8 bases. Germline CDR1 reads SEHNR; CDR2 reads FQNEAQ (reference sequence). CDR3 length equals 17 residues. The V segment lost 7 bases and the J segment 0 bases; nucleotides outside the gene matches: 13. The CDR3 spells CASTQGATDLYQETQYF. DNA of the CDR3: TGTGCCAGCACCCAGGGGGCCACCGACCTTTACCAAGAGACCCAGTACTTC. The full variable domain, in which reference TRBV7-9 and TRBJ2-5 provide the parts outside the CDR3, is DTGVSQNPRHKITKRGQNVTFRCDPISEHNRLYWYRQTLGQGPEFLTYFQNEAQLEKSRLLSDRFSAERPKGSFSTLEIQRTEQGDSAMYLCASTQGATDLYQETQYFGPGTRLLVL.

The genes are TRBV15 and TRBJ2-5, with 9 nucleotides matching TRBD1. After removal of 4 bases from V and 4 bases from J, the junction contained 7 bases not matched to a gene. CDR1 and CDR2 from the germline V gene are LNHNV and YYDKDF (reference sequence). The CDR3 is made up of 15 amino acids. This chain's CDR3 is CATSTPGTGSETQYF. The CDR3 coding sequence is TGTGCCACCAGCACCCCCGGGACAGGGTCAGAGACCCAGTACTTC.

The chain couples TRBV27 to TRBJ1-5; no definite D call. V lost 1 base to trimming and J lost 6 bases, with 10 bases between them. Germline V gives CDR1 MNHEY, CDR2 SMNVEV (reference sequence). The CDR3 runs to 14 residues. Written as DNA, the CDR3 is TGTGCCAGCAGTTTATACAGTTCACGTCAGCCCCAGCATTTT. This translates into CASSLYSSRQPQHF.

The chain couples TRBV19 to TRBJ1-2; 10 nucleotides line up with TRBD1. Trimming at V came to 8 bases and at J to 6 bases, leaving 3 bases not matched to a gene. This CDR3 is built from 12 residues. Germline assignment: CDR1 LNHDA and CDR2 SQIVND (reference sequence). The CDR3 is CASLGQGNGYTF. The CDR3 DNA reads as TGTGCCAGTCTGGGACAGGGGAATGGCTACACCTTC.

The chain carries TRBV6-2 or TRBV6-3 and TRBJ2-2; D possibly matches TRBD1 or TRBD2 (6 bases each). Trimming removed 0 bases at V and 1 base at J, with 15 bases between. The CDR3 loop spans 18 amino acids. CDR1 and CDR2 from the germline V gene are MNHEY and SVGEGT. The CDR3 region is CASSYSGGTRLNTGELFF. The CDR3, as DNA: TGTGCCAGCAGTTACTCAGGCGGGACAAGGTTGAACACCGGGGAGCTGTTTTTT.

The chain recombines TRBV7-9 with TRBJ2-3, with D possibly matching TRBD2 (6 bases). Germline V gene sequence: CDR1 SEHNR, CDR2 FQNEAQ (reference sequence). Deletions cut 5 bases from V and 6 bases from J, with 9 bases between. The CDR3 contains 12 residues. The chain's CDR3 is CASSGSGDTQYF. In DNA, the CDR3 is TGTGCCAGCAGCGGAAGCGGGGATACGCAGTATTTT.

The chain joins TRBV7-9 to TRBJ1-5, with D possibly being TRBD1 (6 bases). The V end was cut by 1 base, the J end by 9 bases, with 13 bases between. This CDR3 region has 14 residues. Germline V CDR1 and CDR2: SEHNR, FQNEAQ (reference sequence). In nucleotides, the CDR3 is TGTGCCAGCAGCTTAGAAGGGGGTTTCAGGCCCCAGCATTTT. Encoded protein: CASSLEGGFRPQHF.

This clonotype was seen more than once but under ten times. This rearrangement joins TRBV6-2 or TRBV6-3 to TRBJ2-7; no definite D call. The CDR3 extends over 13 amino acids. From germline, CDR1 is MNHEY and CDR2 SVGEGT. V was cut by 0 bases and J by 6 bases, with 9 bases left in between. CDR3: CASSYSGTSEQYF. The CDR3 nucleotides are TGTGCCAGCAGTTACTCAGGCACCTCCGAGCAGTACTTC.

V usage is TRBV27 and J usage is TRBJ1-6; D gene unclear. Trimming removed 4 bases at V and 3 bases at J, with 10 bases between. Germline V gene data show CDR1 as MNHEY and CDR2 as SMNVEV (reference sequence). The CDR3 sequence is 15 residues long. Here the CDR3 reads CASSSLWDYNSPLHF. CDR3 nucleotides: TGTGCCAGCAGTTCCCTTTGGGACTATAATTCACCCCTCCACTTT.

This clonotype was seen a handful of times. This chain connects TRBV7-8 to TRBJ1-2; possible D gene TRBD1, 5 bases. Trimming pared 1 base from V and 12 bases from J, leaving 18 bases between. This CDR3 region has 14 residues. CDR1 is SGHVS and CDR2 is FQNEAQ in the germline V gene. CDR3 protein: CASSLVPRGREDTF. The CDR3 bases are TGTGCCAGCAGCTTAGTGCCGAGGGGAAGGGAGGACACCTTC.

The chain couples TRBV6-5 to TRBJ2-5; the match to TRBD1 covers 8 bases. This CDR3 is built from 16 residues. The germline V gene has CDR1 MNHEY and CDR2 SVGAGI. V lost 0 bases, J lost 4 bases, and 7 bases stayed unmatched. CDR3 amino acids: CASSYSGQTGAETQYF. The CDR3 coding sequence is TGTGCCAGCAGTTACTCAGGACAGACAGGGGCAGAGACCCAGTACTTC.

This clonotype turned up a few times. The chain joins TRBV7-9 to TRBJ2-1; D possibly matches TRBD1 or TRBD2 (5 bases each). Trimming shortened V by 5 bases and J by 0 bases, and 14 bases separated the two germline ends. This CDR3 is 16 amino acids long. Germline V gene data show CDR1 as SEHNR and CDR2 as FQNEAQ (reference sequence). CDR3 region: CASSQTSGSSYNEQFF. CDR3 nucleotide sequence: TGTGCCAGCAGCCAGACGTCAGGGAGCTCCTACAATGAGCAGTTCTTC.